Following are 22 T cell receptor beta chains from one sample sequenced in a study of radiotherapy plus CTLA-4 blockade in lung cancer. Repertoires were generated with immunoSEQ multiplex PCR, while TCRdb's copy carries only in-frame clones and drops some. The table shows more than 95,000 clones, with around 75% occurring only once. Material: peripheral blood, obtained from a patient treated with radiotherapy plus ipilimumab. These receptors all stem from a human donor with non-small cell lung cancer who had a partial response to radiotherapy plus ipilimumab.

The chain has TRBV5-4 and TRBJ1-2, with 8 bases identical to TRBD1. Germline CDR1 and CDR2: SGHNT and YYREEE (reference sequence). The J segment lost 2 bases and the V segment lost 3 bases, leaving 9 bases of the junction unmatched. The CDR3 length is 16 residues. Here the CDR3 DNA reads TGTGCCAGCAGCTCGGGCCCAGGGGGCTTAAACTATGGCTACACCTTC. Residues: CASSSGPGGLNYGYTF.

The chain joins TRBV6-1 to TRBJ2-1, with 10 bases identical to TRBD1. The V gene end was trimmed by 5 bases and the J gene end by 7 bases; junction bases not matched to a gene: 8. Germline lookup yields CDR1 MNHNS and CDR2 SASEGT. The CDR3 has 15 amino acids. This chain's CDR3 is CASSFAGTGVNEQFF. The CDR3 nucleotides read TGTGCCAGCAGTTTTGCGGGGACAGGGGTAAATGAGCAGTTCTTC.

The V and J genes are TRBV27 and TRBJ1-6; D is undetermined. V was pared by 3 bases and J by 9 bases, with 9 bases between. Germline lookup yields CDR1 MNHEY and CDR2 SMNVEV (reference sequence). This CDR3 contains 13 residues. Here the CDR3 DNA reads TGTGCCAGCAGTTTTACTCTGAGTTCACCCCTCCACTTT. It yields the protein CASSFTLSSPLHF.

Only one count was recorded for this clone. J is TRBJ1-1 and V is TRBV4-1, with D unresolved. Deletions cut 4 bases from V and 3 bases from J, with 18 bases between. Germline CDR1 reads MGHRA; CDR2 reads YSYEKL. The CDR3 runs to 16 residues. CDR3 in amino acids: CASSPPGLGGHTEAFF. The CDR3 nucleotides are TGCGCCAGCAGCCCGCCTGGACTAGGTGGTCACACTGAAGCTTTCTTT.

The chain is built from TRBV6-6 and TRBJ2-1; tentative D call: TRBD2 (5 bases). This CDR3 has 14 amino acids. Germline loops: CDR1 MNHNY, CDR2 SVGAGI (reference sequence). V dropped 7 bases and J dropped 6 bases, with 16 bases sitting between them. The CDR3 coding sequence is TGTGCCAGCACCGCGGGTCGACTCCTCAATGAGCAGTTCTTC. Protein: CASTAGRLLNEQFF.

The rearrangement uses TRBV19 and TRBJ2-6, with 11 bases aligning to TRBD2. The germline V gene encodes CDR1 LNHDA and CDR2 SQIVND (reference sequence). This CDR3 comprises 18 residues. V shed 8 bases, J shed 0 bases, and the junction held 9 bases outside the gene matches. CDR3 sequence: CASGHSGRASSGANVLTF. CDR3 nucleotides: TGTGCCAGTGGGCATAGCGGGAGGGCATCCTCTGGGGCCAACGTCCTGACTTTC.

This clone was seen more than once but under ten times. The chain carries TRBV28 and TRBJ1-2; tentative D call: TRBD1 (5 bases). Trimming shortened V by 5 bases and J by 4 bases, and 14 bases separated the two germline ends. Germline CDR1 reads MDHEN; CDR2 reads SYDVKM. CDR3 length: 14 residues. The CDR3 DNA is TGTGCCAGCAGTCCAGGACACCCTAGCTATGGCTACACCTTC. Protein product: CASSPGHPSYGYTF.

In its sample, this clone was seen once. This rearrangement joins TRBV6-1 to TRBJ2-7; 8 bases map to TRBD1. The V gene's germline CDR1 is MNHNS and CDR2 SASEGT. The length of the CDR3 is 15 residues. With 0 bases clipped from V and 4 bases from J, the junction kept 5 bases outside the gene matches. The CDR3 nucleotides read TGTGCCAGCAGTGAAGCGCACAGGGGGAGTTACGAGCAGTACTTC. Translation: CASSEAHRGSYEQYF.

The V and J genes are TRBV7-6 and TRBJ1-2; no firm D call. Trimming took off 5 bases at V and 8 bases at J, with 21 bases between the two ends. Looked up from germline, CDR1 is SGHVS and CDR2 is FNYEAQ. The CDR3 consists of 15 residues. The DNA for the CDR3 is TGTGCCAGCAGCCCCGAAGGAGGCGGGCAAGGGGGCTACACCTTC. It codes for CASSPEGGGQGGYTF.

This clone was detected only a few times. The chain uses TRBV2 and TRBJ2-1; the match to TRBD2 covers 7 bases. V shed 8 bases, J shed 4 bases, and the junction held 5 bases outside the gene matches. The length of the CDR3 is 13 residues. Looked up from germline, CDR1 is SNHLY and CDR2 is FYNNEI. CDR3 sequence: CASSSGDYNEQFF. Here the CDR3 DNA reads TGTGCCAGCTCTAGCGGAGATTACAATGAGCAGTTCTTC.

This clone was detected only a few times. The V and J genes are TRBV7-9 and TRBJ1-3, with 7 bases lining up with TRBD1. V trimming: 4 bases; J trimming: 2 bases; junction bases outside the gene matches: 5. This CDR3 has 15 amino acids. Germline V gene sequence: CDR1 SEHNR, CDR2 FQNEAQ (reference sequence). CDR3 in amino acids: CASSSRGRTGNTIYF. CDR3 in DNA: TGTGCCAGCAGCTCAAGGGGGCGAACTGGAAACACCATATATTTT.

The CDR3 reads CASSLRGQDNTEAFF. The CDR3 region has the DNA TGTGCCAGCAGCTTAAGGGGACAGGACAACACTGAAGCTTTCTTT. The chain uses TRBV5-4 and TRBJ1-1; 8 bases line up with TRBD1. Germline values: CDR1 SGHNT, CDR2 YYREEE (reference sequence). V lost 2 bases to trimming and J lost 2 bases; unmatched junction nucleotides: 5. This CDR3 spans 15 amino acids.

The chain is built from TRBV19 and TRBJ2-2, with 12 bases lining up with TRBD2. The CDR3 sequence is 18 residues long. Per germline, CDR1 LNHDA and CDR2 SQIVND (reference sequence). V lost 4 bases, J lost 5 bases, and 11 bases stayed unmatched. The CDR3 spells CASSRTSGTHWETGELFF. The CDR3 DNA sequence: TGTGCCAGTAGTAGGACTAGCGGGACCCACTGGGAGACCGGGGAGCTGTTTTTT.

This clone was seen once. J is TRBJ1-1 and V is TRBV7-2; no clear D. The CDR3 loop spans 15 amino acids. Trimming removed 1 base from V and 1 base from J, with 10 bases in between. Per the germline V gene, CDR1 is SGHTA and CDR2 is FQGNSA. The CDR3 DNA follows: TGTGCCAGCAGCTTAGGGTACAGTTCGAACACTGAAGCTTTCTTT. Residues: CASSLGYSSNTEAFF.

This clone was recorded once. Germline and junction disagree at one end, which may indicate a read error. The V and J genes are TRBV4-3 and TRBJ2-5; D is ambiguous. Germline V gene sequence: CDR1 LGHNA, CDR2 YSLEER. The CDR3 is made up of 13 amino acids. The CDR3 region has the DNA TGCGCCAGCAGCCAGGTTGGTCCAGAGGCCCAGTACTTC. As protein: CASSQVGPEAQYF.

This sequence joins TRBV2 and TRBJ2-2; D is ambiguous. The CDR3 is made up of 15 amino acids. V lost 3 bases, J lost 2 bases, and 10 bases lay in between. Germline V gene lookup returns CDR1 SNHLY and CDR2 FYNNEI. CDR3 coding DNA: TGTGCCAGCAGTGACCCCTCTAGAAACACCGGGGAGCTGTTTTTT. It codes for CASSDPSRNTGELFF. The full variable domain, in which reference TRBV2 and TRBJ2-2 provide the parts outside the CDR3, is EPEVTQTPSHQVTQMGQEVILRCVPISNHLYFYWYRQILGQKVEFLVSFYNNEISEKSEIFDDQFSVERPDGSNFTLKIRSTKLEDSAMYFCASSDPSRNTGELFFGEGSRLTVL.

J is TRBJ2-1 and V is TRBV7-9, with 9 bases fitting TRBD2. This CDR3 has 15 residues. Per the germline V gene, CDR1 is SEHNR and CDR2 is FQNEAQ (reference sequence). The trim removed 5 bases at V and 1 base at J, leaving 3 bases unmatched. The CDR3 is CASSVLAGSYNEQFF. In DNA form, the CDR3 reads TGTGCCAGCAGCGTGCTAGCGGGATCCTACAATGAGCAGTTCTTC.

This chain uses TRBV2 with TRBJ2-5, with 15 nucleotides matching TRBD2. CDR1 and CDR2 (germline): SNHLY, FYNNEI. This CDR3 has 16 residues. J lost 7 bases, V lost 3 bases, and 6 bases had no gene match. CDR3 sequence reads: CASSDGTSGRRRTQYF. The CDR3 nucleotides read TGTGCCAGCAGTGATGGGACTAGCGGGAGGAGGCGGACCCAGTACTTC.

The V call is TRBV6-1, the J call TRBJ2-7; TRBD2 is a possible D gene (6 bases). CDR3 length: 16 amino acids. The V end was cut by 4 bases, the J end by 0 bases, with 16 bases between. Germline assignment: CDR1 MNHNS and CDR2 SASEGT. CDR3 amino acids: CASSVPISGYSYEQYV. In DNA form, the CDR3 reads TGTGCCAGCAGTGTCCCTATTAGCGGCTACTCCTACGAGCAGTACGTC.

The chain carries TRBV2 and TRBJ1-4; perhaps TRBD1 as D (5 bases). The germline gives CDR1 SNHLY, CDR2 FYNNEI. V lost 3 bases, J lost 4 bases, and 12 bases lay in between. The CDR3 runs to 15 residues. CDR3 bases: TGTGCCAGCAGTGATCGTGGGCAGGGTAATGAAAAACTGTTTTTT. This codes for CASSDRGQGNEKLFF.

The V and J genes are TRBV15 and TRBJ1-2; D perhaps matches TRBD1 (5 bases). V lost 5 bases and J lost 2, with 9 bases in between. Germline V CDR1 and CDR2: LNHNV, YYDKDF (reference sequence). This CDR3 contains 13 residues. The CDR3 protein is CATSPDKNYGYTF. The CDR3 DNA is TGTGCCACCAGCCCGGACAAAAACTATGGCTACACCTTC.

V gene TRBV27 combines with J gene TRBJ2-5; D unresolved. The CDR3 consists of 13 residues. V was pared by 1 base and J by 1 base, with 4 bases between. Germline values: CDR1 MNHEY, CDR2 SMNVEV (reference sequence). This CDR3 is CASSLYGQETQYF. The CDR3 bases are TGTGCCAGCAGTTTATACGGCCAAGAGACCCAGTACTTC.